A selection of T cell receptor beta chains follows, all from one sample in a study of glioma-infiltrating T cells after dendritic cell vaccination. Using immunoSEQ multiplex PCR, the repertoire was profiled, and TCRdb retains in-frame clones only, with some absent. The repertoire has roughly 100,000 clones, 90% of them found once; the top ten carry 2.7%. The sample here was blood, taken after dendritic cell vaccination. The receptors originated from a human donor with glioblastoma. Both conserved end residues are part of each CDR3. D genes are given only for firm matches. For some rows the clone size is stated as once, few or many, or as a class when expanded; others skip it.

>TRBV9|TRBJ1-1|NA|NA
CASSVGALNTEAFF
TGTGCCAGCAGCGTAGGCGCCCTGAACACTGAAGCTTTCTTT
>TRBV5-8|TRBJ2-5|TRBD1|NA
CASSWNRGETQYF
TGTGCCAGCAGCTGGAACAGGGGAGAGACCCAGTACTTC
>TRBV5-1|TRBJ1-1|NA|NA
CASSDVRGGDTEAFF
TGCGCCAGCAGCGACGTGCGGGGGGGGGACACTGAAGCTTTCTTT
>TRBV10-3|TRBJ2-2|NA|NA
CAISSLTSTGELFF
TGTGCCATCAGCTCACTGACTAGCACCGGGGAGCTGTTTTTT
>TRBV29-1|TRBJ2-2|TRBD2|NA
CSVKHTSGGSSTGELFF
TGCAGCGTAAAACACACTAGCGGGGGCTCTAGCACCGGGGAGCTGTTTTTT
>TRBV19|TRBJ2-3|NA|NA
CASSRDNADTQYF
TGTGCCAGTAGCCGGGACAATGCAGATACGCAGTATTTT
>TRBV5-1|TRBJ2-5|NA|once
CASSPVGQGQETQYF
TGCGCCAGCAGCCCGGTAGGGCAGGGCCAAGAGACCCAGTACTTC
>TRBV28|TRBJ1-4|NA|NA
CASSLGTRSGEKLFF
TGTGCCAGCAGTTTGGGGACACGGTCAGGTGAAAAACTGTTTTTT
>TRBV7-2|TRBJ1-1|TRBD1|once
CASSSQGTEAFF
TGTGCCAGCAGCTCACAGGGGACTGAAGCTTTCTTT
>TRBV9|TRBJ1-2|NA|NA
CASSDRWGYTF
TGTGCCAGCAGCGATCGGTGGGGCTACACCTTC
>TRBV6-5|TRBJ1-4|NA|NA
CASSFRPGGEKLFF
TGTGCCAGCAGTTTCAGACCTGGAGGGGAAAAACTGTTTTTT
>TRBV25-1|TRBJ2-2|NA|once
CASRPTKGDTGELFF
TGTGCCAGCAGGCCGACGAAGGGGGACACCGGGGAGCTGTTTTTT
>TRBV10-3|TRBJ1-1|TRBD1|NA
CAISEDRDRGRAFF
TGTGCCATCAGTGAGGACCGGGACAGGGGTCGTGCTTTCTTT
>TRBV29-1|TRBJ2-3|NA|NA
CSISGGDTQYF
TGCAGCATTTCCGGGGGTGATACGCAGTATTTT
>TRBV6-1|TRBJ1-1|NA|once
CASKSGVANTEAFF
TGTGCCAGCAAGTCAGGGGTTGCGAACACTGAAGCTTTCTTT
>TRBV5-4|TRBJ2-5|NA|NA
CASSIGVGQETQYF
TGTGCCAGCAGCATCGGGGTGGGGCAAGAGACCCAGTACTTC
>TRBV21-1|TRBJ2-7|NA|NA
CASSNKRHSYEQYF
TGTGCCAGCAGCAATAAGAGACACTCCTACGAGCAGTACTTC
>TRBV18|TRBJ1-1|NA|NA
CASSPGATNTEAFF
TGTGCCAGCTCACCGGGGGCGACGAACACTGAAGCTTTCTTT
>TRBV15|TRBJ1-4|NA|NA
CATSGGQLNEKLFF
TGTGCCACCAGCGGGGGACAACTTAATGAAAAACTGTTTTTT
>TRBV2|TRBJ1-1|TRBD1|NA
CASSKGQGLDTEAFF
TGTGCCAGCAGTAAAGGACAGGGTCTGGACACTGAAGCTTTCTTT
>TRBV4-1|TRBJ1-1|NA|NA
CASSGILRATEAFF
TGCGCCAGCAGCGGCATACTCAGGGCGACTGAAGCTTTCTTT
>TRBV25-1|TRBJ1-2|NA|NA
CASSGAGGYTF
TGTGCCAGCAGTGGGGCAGGTGGCTACACCTTC
>TRBV5-1|TRBJ1-1|NA|NA
CASSFRETEAFF
TGCGCCAGCAGCTTTCGGGAAACTGAAGCTTTCTTT
>TRBV5-1|TRBJ1-3|NA|NA
CASRAASSGNTIYF
TGCGCCAGCAGGGCGGCCTCCTCTGGAAACACCATATATTTT
>TRBV5-1|TRBJ2-7|TRBD2|NA
CASSLAMGTNYEQYF
TGCGCCAGCAGCTTGGCCATGGGGACTAACTACGAGCAGTACTTC
>TRBV9|TRBJ2-5|TRBD2|NA
CASSASGSYLQETQYF
TGTGCCAGCAGCGCTAGCGGGAGCTACCTACAAGAGACCCAGTACTTC
>TRBV21-1|TRBJ2-7|NA|NA
CASSKIGDRVFHEQYF
TGTGCCAGCAGCAAAATCGGGGACAGGGTCTTCCACGAGCAGTACTTC
>TRBV2|TRBJ1-1|TRBD1|NA
CASSVITGGNTEAFF
TGTGCCAGCAGTGTTATAACAGGGGGAAACACTGAAGCTTTCTTT
>TRBV6-1|TRBJ2-7|TRBD2|NA
CASRGGTSRSYEQYF
TGTGCCAGCAGGGGGGGGACTAGCAGATCCTACGAGCAGTACTTC
>TRBV6-1|TRBJ2-7|TRBD2|NA
CASSEYGGRPDPYEQYF
TGTGCCAGCAGTGAATATGGCGGGAGGCCTGATCCCTACGAGCAGTACTTC
>TRBV7-2|TRBJ2-5|TRBD2|once
CASSRIAGGPQETQYF
TGTGCCAGCAGCAGAATAGCGGGGGGGCCGCAGGAGACCCAGTACTTC
>TRBV11-2|TRBJ1-3|NA|once
CASSYMPSDSSRSGNTIYF
TGTGCCAGCAGCTATATGCCCTCGGACAGTTCCCGCTCTGGAAACACCATATATTTT
>TRBV19|TRBJ2-3|TRBD1|NA
CASTRQGASTDTQYF
TGTGCCAGTACCCGGCAGGGGGCTAGCACAGATACGCAGTATTTT
>TRBV25-1|TRBJ1-2|TRBD1|NA
CASSELGTGGVGYTF
TGTGCCAGCAGTGAATTGGGGACAGGGGGTGTAGGCTACACCTTC
>TRBV4-2|TRBJ2-2|TRBD1|NA
CASSQHLGQGDTGELFF
TGTGCCAGCAGCCAACACTTGGGACAGGGAGACACCGGGGAGCTGTTTTTT
>TRBV7-2|TRBJ2-1|TRBD2|once
CASSAGLAGVDEQFF
TGTGCCAGCAGCGCGGGACTAGCGGGAGTAGATGAGCAGTTCTTC
>TRBV9|TRBJ2-1|TRBD1|once
CASSITTGVNEQFF
TGTGCCAGCAGCATTACGACAGGGGTCAATGAGCAGTTCTTC
>TRBV5-1|TRBJ2-7|NA|once
CASSLAGGGSYEQYF
TGCGCCAGCAGCTTGGCCGGAGGCGGCTCCTACGAGCAGTACTTC
>TRBV5-1|TRBJ2-7|NA|NA
CASRDRRSYEQYF
TGCGCCAGCAGGGACAGACGTTCCTACGAGCAGTACTTC
>TRBV7-9|TRBJ2-2|NA|NA
CASSFPGAGSGELFF
TGTGCCAGCAGCTTCCCGGGAGCGGGCTCCGGGGAGCTGTTTTTT
>TRBV6-5|TRBJ2-3|TRBD2|NA
CASSLAGGTDTQYF
TGTGCCAGCAGTCTAGCGGGAGGCACAGATACGCAGTATTTT